This is a list of T cell receptor beta chains from one sample in a study of shared clonotypes between healthy human individuals. Sequenced by immunoSEQ multiplex PCR; TCRdb stores in-frame clones only, minus some. The profile covers under 850,000 clones, with 72% appearing a single time and about 1.8% taken by the ten largest. Sample: memory CD4+ T cells sorted from blood. All receptors derive from a woman between 25 and 40 years old in good health. Each CDR3 is given with its conserved first and last residue. The order of the fields is D gene, J gene, V gene, clone size, CDR3 DNA, CDR3 protein. D genes are given only for firm matches. Not all rows give a size; the values are once, few, many and, for expanded clones, a class.

D: .; J: TRBJ2-3; V: TRBV27; size: .; DNA: TGTGCCAGCAGTAGTAGGGGGGGCTGGACAGATACGCAGTATTTT; CDR3: CASSSRGGWTDTQYF
D: TRBD1; J: TRBJ1-1; V: TRBV2; size: .; DNA: TGTGCCAGCAGGGAGACAGGGGCCACTGAAGCTTTCTTT; CDR3: CASRETGATEAFF
D: TRBD2; J: TRBJ2-1; V: TRBV4-1; size: .; DNA: TGCGCCAGCAGCCAAGGTGGACTAGCGGGAGTGAGGAGCAATGAGCAGTTCTTC; CDR3: CASSQGGLAGVRSNEQFF
D: .; J: TRBJ2-1; V: TRBV15; size: .; DNA: TGTGCCACCAGCAGAGATTCCTCCAACTGGGCCTGGGGCTGGAATGAGCAGTTCTTC; CDR3: CATSRDSSNWAWGWNEQFF
D: TRBD1; J: TRBJ1-3; V: TRBV9; size: many; DNA: TGTGCCAGCAGCGTAGCTACAGGGGACCCTGGAAACACCATATATTTT; CDR3: CASSVATGDPGNTIYF
D: TRBD1; J: TRBJ2-7; V: TRBV5-1; size: .; DNA: TGCGCCAGCAGCCCCCTGGACAGGGGGCTTATCGACGAGCAGTACTTC; CDR3: CASSPLDRGLIDEQYF
D: .; J: TRBJ2-3; V: TRBV10-3; size: once; DNA: TGTGCCATCAACCCCGGGAGCGGCCCCACAGATACGCAGTATTTT; CDR3: CAINPGSGPTDTQYF
D: .; J: TRBJ2-7; V: TRBV7-8; size: .; DNA: TGTGCCAGCAGCTTAGGGCAGGGGGACTTCTACGAGCAGTACTTC; CDR3: CASSLGQGDFYEQYF
D: .; J: TRBJ1-2; V: TRBV18; size: .; DNA: TGTGCCGGGGGCACCGAACCTTCCTATGGCTACACCTTC; CDR3: CAGGTEPSYGYTF
D: TRBD1; J: TRBJ2-5; V: TRBV7-8; size: once; DNA: TGTGCCAGCAGACTGACGCCAGGGGGCGCGACCCAGTACTTC; CDR3: CASRLTPGGATQYF
D: .; J: TRBJ2-7; V: TRBV4-2; size: .; DNA: TGTGCCAGCAGCTCCTGGTCCACAGGGAATTCCGAGCAGTACTTC; CDR3: CASSSWSTGNSEQYF
D: .; J: TRBJ2-7; V: TRBV5-4; size: few; DNA: TGTGCCAGCAGCTCCGGCGGTCAAACCTACGAGCAGTACTTC; CDR3: CASSSGGQTYEQYF
D: .; J: TRBJ2-2; V: TRBV11-3; size: .; DNA: TGTGCCAGCGGAACAGGAAACACCGGGGAGCTGTTTTTT; CDR3: CASGTGNTGELFF
D: .; J: TRBJ1-1; V: TRBV19; size: .; DNA: TGTGCCAGTAGTATTAGGACGGGGAACGCTGAAGCTTTCTTT; CDR3: CASSIRTGNAEAFF
D: .; J: TRBJ2-7; V: TRBV6-1; size: .; DNA: TGTGCCACTGGACAGCGATACGAGCAGTACTTC; CDR3: CATGQRYEQYF
D: .; J: TRBJ1-2; V: TRBV18; size: .; DNA: TGTGCCAGCTCACCACCCACGACAGGCCCCTACTATGGCTACACCTTC; CDR3: CASSPPTTGPYYGYTF
D: .; J: TRBJ2-4; V: TRBV4-1; size: few; DNA: TGCGCCAGCAGCCCCGCGACCGGCTCTGACAAAAACATTCAGTACTTC; CDR3: CASSPATGSDKNIQYF
D: .; J: TRBJ2-3; V: TRBV6-4; size: .; DNA: TGTGCCAGCAGTCCTGGACTAGGGGGACCAGATACGCAGTATTTT; CDR3: CASSPGLGGPDTQYF
D: TRBD2; J: TRBJ2-1; V: TRBV6-7; size: .; DNA: TGTGCCAGCAGTTACTCAAACGGGATAGCGGGCATGCACAATGAGCAGTTCTTC; CDR3: CASSYSNGIAGMHNEQFF
D: .; J: TRBJ2-1; V: TRBV5-1; size: .; DNA: TGCGCCAGCAGCTTGGGTGACCGGGACCTAGGTGAGCAGTTCTTC; CDR3: CASSLGDRDLGEQFF
D: TRBD2; J: TRBJ2-3; V: TRBV28; size: .; DNA: TGTGCCAGCACCCCCCCCAGCGGGAGAAACGACGGCGGCACAGATACGCAGTATTTT; CDR3: CASTPPSGRNDGGTDTQYF
D: TRBD2; J: TRBJ2-6; V: TRBV19; size: .; DNA: TGTGCCAGTAGTATGGTTCTAGCGGGAGGCTCAGGGGCCAACGTCCTGACTTTC; CDR3: CASSMVLAGGSGANVLTF
D: .; J: TRBJ1-2; V: TRBV10-3; size: once; DNA: TGTGCCATCGGTCCGGAGGGGGATAACTATGGCTACACCTTC; CDR3: CAIGPEGDNYGYTF
D: TRBD2; J: TRBJ2-3; V: TRBV7-8; size: .; DNA: TGTGCCAGCAGCCTCGGGAGGGAGGGCACAGATACGCAGTATTTT; CDR3: CASSLGREGTDTQYF
D: TRBD1; J: TRBJ1-3; V: TRBV25-1; size: .; DNA: TGTGCCAGCAGTGGAGCGAGGACAGGGCAAGGAAACACCATATATTTT; CDR3: CASSGARTGQGNTIYF